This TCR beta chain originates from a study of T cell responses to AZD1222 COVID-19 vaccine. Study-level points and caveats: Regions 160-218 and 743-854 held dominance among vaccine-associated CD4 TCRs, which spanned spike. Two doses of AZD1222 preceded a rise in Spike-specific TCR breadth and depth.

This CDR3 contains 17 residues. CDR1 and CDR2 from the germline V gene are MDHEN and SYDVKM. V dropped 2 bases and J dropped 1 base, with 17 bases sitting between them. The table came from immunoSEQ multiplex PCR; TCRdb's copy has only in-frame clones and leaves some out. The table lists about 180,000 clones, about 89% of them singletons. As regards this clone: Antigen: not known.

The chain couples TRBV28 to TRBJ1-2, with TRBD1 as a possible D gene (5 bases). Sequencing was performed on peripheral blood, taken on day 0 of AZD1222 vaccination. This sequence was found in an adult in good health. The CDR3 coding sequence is TGTGCCAGCAGTTTAATGGCCGGAGGGGTACTTAACTATGGCTACACCTTC. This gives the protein CASSLMAGGVLNYGYTF.